This T cell receptor (beta chain) was captured in a study of T-cell reconstitution after alpha-beta-depleted transplantation in children. Unique molecular identifiers featured in how the TCRbeta library was prepared. TCRdb re-called the PCR reads through MiXCR, storing one row per CDR3 protein. The table lists roughly 350,000 distinct CDR3 sequences, 10% of them singletons. This clonotype was picked up a small number of times. The sequence was obtained from a human donor who donated a stem cell graft to a child with acute lymphoblastic leukemia. The source was PBMCs from the stem cell graft donor, collected from the stem cell graft.

CDR3 loop: CASSFTGARQETQYF. The CDR3 nucleotides read TGCGCCAGCAGCTTTACCGGGGCACGACAAGAGACCCAGTACTTC. The V and J genes are TRBV5-1 and TRBJ2-5; D may be TRBD1 or TRBD2 (5 bases each). The CDR3 runs 15 residues. Trimming left V 2 bases short and J 2 bases short, with 13 bases between. Per the germline V gene, CDR1 is SGHRS and CDR2 is YFSETQ.